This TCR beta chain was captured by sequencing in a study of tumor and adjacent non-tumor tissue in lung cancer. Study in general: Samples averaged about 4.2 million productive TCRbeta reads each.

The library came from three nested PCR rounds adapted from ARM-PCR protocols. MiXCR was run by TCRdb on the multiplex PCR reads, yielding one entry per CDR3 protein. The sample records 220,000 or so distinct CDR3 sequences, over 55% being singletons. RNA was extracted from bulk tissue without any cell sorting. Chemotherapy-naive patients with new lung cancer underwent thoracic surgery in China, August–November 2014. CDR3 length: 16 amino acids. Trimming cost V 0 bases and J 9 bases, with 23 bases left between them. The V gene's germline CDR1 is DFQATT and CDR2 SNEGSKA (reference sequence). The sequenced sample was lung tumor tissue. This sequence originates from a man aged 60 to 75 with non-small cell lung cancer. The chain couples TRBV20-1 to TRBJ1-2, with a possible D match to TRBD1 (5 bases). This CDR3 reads CSARDPGPQRVYSYTF. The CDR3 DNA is TGCAGTGCTAGAGATCCGGGACCACAGAGAGTTTATAGCTACACCTTC.